These 5 T cell receptor beta chains were sequenced from one sample in a study of glioma-infiltrating T cells. Amplification of TCR alpha and beta CDR3 regions from RNA used iRepertoire nested multiplex PCR. From the multiplex PCR reads, TCRdb called clonotypes with MiXCR, one entry per CDR3 protein. This sample has some 85,000 distinct CDR3 sequences, with roughly 23% found just once. The sample consisted of glioma tissue, nonneoplastic brain tissue, or PBMCs (not recorded which). The receptors shown here come from a human donor with low-grade glioma or glioblastoma, undergoing nonglioma brain surgery, or in good health (not recorded which).

The chain uses TRBV7-9 and TRBJ2-7; D is undetermined. In germline, CDR1 is SEHNR, CDR2 FQNEAQ (reference sequence). Trimming removed 5 bases at V and 2 bases at J, with 7 bases between. CDR3 length equals 12 residues. CDR3 nucleotide sequence: TGTGCCAGCAGCGTCTCGACCTACGAGCAGTACTTC. It is translated as CASSVSTYEQYF.

This clonotype was seen ten or more times. The V call is TRBV7-8, the J call TRBJ1-3; D unclear. Trimming shortened V by 5 bases and J by 4 bases, and 9 bases separated the two germline ends. Germline V CDR1 and CDR2: SGHVS, FQNEAQ. The CDR3 covers 13 residues. The CDR3 nucleotides read TGTGCCAGCAGCCCGTTAGCCGGAAACACCATATATTTT. Its translation: CASSPLAGNTIYF.

Points on this clonotype: Being one base from a much bigger clone, this may be a read error. This chain joins TRBV12-3 or TRBV12-4 and TRBJ1-1; possibly TRBD1 for D (5 bases). The CDR3 is 15 amino acids. Trimming shortened V by 5 bases and J by 0 bases, and 13 bases separated the two germline ends. The CDR3: CASSPQDTMNTEAFF. Here the CDR3 DNA reads TGTGCCAGCAGTCCCCAGGACACGATGAACACTGAAGCTTTCTTT.

This clonotype was recorded many times. This chain joins TRBV2 and TRBJ1-1; D not certain. The CDR3 length is 11 residues. V lost 4 bases and J lost 5, with 5 bases in between. Per germline, CDR1 SNHLY and CDR2 FYNNEI. CDR3 region: CASSGETEAFF. The DNA of the CDR3 is TGTGCCAGCAGTGGGGAGACTGAAGCTTTCTTT.

This clonotype was detected many times. J is TRBJ1-2 and V is TRBV20-1; 9 bases agree with TRBD1. This CDR3 is 14 amino acids long. The V and J ends lost 5 bases and 6 bases, in that order; junction bases with no gene match: 10. CDR1 is DFQATT and CDR2 is SNEGSKA in the germline V gene (reference sequence). Here the CDR3 reads CSASSPGTGNGYTF. In nucleotides, the CDR3 is TGCAGTGCTTCCTCTCCCGGGACAGGGAATGGCTACACCTTC.